This record covers a single TCR beta chain. Antigen: not known. Only in-frame clones appear in the TCRdb table, and some are missing; sequencing was by immunoSEQ multiplex PCR. Among about 2,500,000 clones listed, approximately 92% were seen once. With 0 bases removed from V and 7 bases from J, the gap between germline ends came to 10 bases. In germline, CDR1 is MNHEY, CDR2 SMNVEV (reference sequence). The CDR3 runs to 15 residues. These data come from a study of shared clonotypes between healthy human individuals. In the study overall: Each donor's CD8 memory used one plate, CD8 naive two, each CD4 subset three. General observations from the study: Non-shared clonotypes showed lower generation probabilities than clonotypes common to all four donors. Clonotype sharing across a handful of donors was observed for about 5.2% of naive CD4 clonotypes.

This clonotype was sampled from a young man in good health. The V gene is TRBV27, the J gene TRBJ1-6, with a tentative D call TRBD1 (5 bases). Sequenced input: naive CD4+ T cells sorted from blood. The subset is: CD45RA+ positively selected. CDR3 residues: CASSLSSGRNSPLHF. The CDR3 DNA is TGTGCCAGCAGTTTATCGTCAGGGCGGAATTCACCCCTCCACTTT.